This is a list of T cell receptor beta chains from one sample in a study of T cell responses to AZD1222 COVID-19 vaccine. Sequencing used immunoSEQ multiplex PCR; TCRdb keeps in-frame clones, though not all of them. The sample contains about 130,000 clones, roughly 85% of which appear only once. Sequencing was performed on peripheral blood, taken on day 0 of AZD1222 vaccination. Receptors originate from an adult in good health. The CDR3 runs from the conserved cysteine through the conserved F or W.

CDR3: CASSPDRNSPLHF
J: TRBJ1-6
V: TRBV7-2

CDR3: CASSYSKSESSYEQYF
J: TRBJ2-7
V: TRBV6-5

CDR3: CASSAGGRASYEQYF
J: TRBJ2-7
V: TRBV7-4

CDR3: CASSSRDFPTNEQYF
J: TRBJ2-7
V: TRBV7-9

CDR3: CASSYSEISYEQYF
J: TRBJ2-7
V: TRBV6-5

CDR3: CATSRVRQGAGNTIYF
J: TRBJ1-3
V: TRBV15

CDR3: CASSLDNGPQRGYTF
J: TRBJ1-2
V: TRBV11-2

CDR3: CASSFRDRATEAFF
J: TRBJ1-1
V: TRBV5-1

CDR3: CATLASGGAAQQYF
J: TRBJ2-7
V: TRBV6-6

CDR3: CASSPAGLSSYEQYF
J: TRBJ2-7
V: TRBV18